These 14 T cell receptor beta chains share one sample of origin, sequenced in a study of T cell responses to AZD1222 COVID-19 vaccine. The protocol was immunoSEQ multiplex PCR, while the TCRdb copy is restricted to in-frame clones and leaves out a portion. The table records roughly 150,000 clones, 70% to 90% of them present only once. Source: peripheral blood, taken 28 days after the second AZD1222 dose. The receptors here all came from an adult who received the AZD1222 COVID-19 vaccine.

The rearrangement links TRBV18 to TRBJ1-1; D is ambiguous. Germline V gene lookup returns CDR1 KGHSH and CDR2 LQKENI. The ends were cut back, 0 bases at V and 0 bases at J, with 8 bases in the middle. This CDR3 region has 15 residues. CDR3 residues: CASSPPGRLNTEAFF. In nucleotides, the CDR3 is TGTGCCAGCTCACCACCCGGCAGATTGAACACTGAAGCTTTCTTT. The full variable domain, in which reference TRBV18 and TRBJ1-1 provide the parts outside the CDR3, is NAGVMQNPRHLVRRRGQEARLRCSPMKGHSHVYWYRQLPEEGLKFMVYLQKENIIDESGMPKERFSAEFPKEGPSILRIQQVVRGDSAAYFCASSPPGRLNTEAFFGQGTRLTVV.

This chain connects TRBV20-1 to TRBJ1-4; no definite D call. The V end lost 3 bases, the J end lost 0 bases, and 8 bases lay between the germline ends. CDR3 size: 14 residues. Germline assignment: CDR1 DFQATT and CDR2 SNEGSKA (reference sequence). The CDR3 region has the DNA TGCAGTGCTAGTCGGTCAGCAACTAATGAAAAACTGTTTTTT. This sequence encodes CSASRSATNEKLFF.

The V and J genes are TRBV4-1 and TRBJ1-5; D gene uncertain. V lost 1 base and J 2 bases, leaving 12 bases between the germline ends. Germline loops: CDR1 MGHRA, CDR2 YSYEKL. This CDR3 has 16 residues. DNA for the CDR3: TGCGCCAGCAGCCAAGTACGGGATTATGGCAATCAGCCCCAGCATTTT. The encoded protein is CASSQVRDYGNQPQHF.

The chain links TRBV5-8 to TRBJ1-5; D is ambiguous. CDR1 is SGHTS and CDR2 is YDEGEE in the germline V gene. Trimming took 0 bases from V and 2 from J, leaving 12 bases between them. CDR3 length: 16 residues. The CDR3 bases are TGTGCCAGCAGCTTGGCCTCGGGTTGGGGCAATCAGCCCCAGCATTTT. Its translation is CASSLASGWGNQPQHF.

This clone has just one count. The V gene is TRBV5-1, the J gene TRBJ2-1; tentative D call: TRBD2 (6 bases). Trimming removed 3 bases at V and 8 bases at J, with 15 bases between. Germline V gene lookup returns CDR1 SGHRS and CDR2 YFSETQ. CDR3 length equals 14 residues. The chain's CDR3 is CASSSQEGRHEQFF. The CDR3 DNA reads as TGCGCCAGCAGCTCTCAGGAGGGGAGGCATGAGCAGTTCTTC.

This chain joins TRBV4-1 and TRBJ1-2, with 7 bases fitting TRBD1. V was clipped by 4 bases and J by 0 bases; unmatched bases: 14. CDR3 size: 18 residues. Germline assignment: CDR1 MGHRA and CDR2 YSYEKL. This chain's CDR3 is CASSPSTTRDRANYGYTF. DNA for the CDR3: TGCGCCAGCAGCCCCTCTACAACCCGGGACAGAGCTAACTATGGCTACACCTTC.

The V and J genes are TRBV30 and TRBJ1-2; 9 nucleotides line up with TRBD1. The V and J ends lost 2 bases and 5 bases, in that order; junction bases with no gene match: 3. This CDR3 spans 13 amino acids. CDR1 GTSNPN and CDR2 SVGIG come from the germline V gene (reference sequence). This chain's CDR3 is CAWSRDRDYGYTF. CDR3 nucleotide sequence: TGTGCCTGGAGTAGGGACAGGGATTATGGCTACACCTTC.

The CDR3 spells CAISGDRGNYGYTF. Here the CDR3 DNA reads TGTGCCATCAGTGGGGACAGGGGGAACTATGGCTACACCTTC. The rearrangement joins TRBV10-3 to TRBJ1-2; 11 bases agree with TRBD1. The CDR3 is 14 residues long. The V gene end was trimmed by 4 bases and the J gene end by 2 bases; junction bases not matched to a gene: 0. The germline CDR1 and CDR2 sequences are ENHRY and SYGVKD.

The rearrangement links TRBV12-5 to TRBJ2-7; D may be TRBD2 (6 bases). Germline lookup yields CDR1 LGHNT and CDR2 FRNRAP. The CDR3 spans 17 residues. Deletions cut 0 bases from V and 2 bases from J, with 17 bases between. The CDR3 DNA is TGTGCTAGTGGTTTGGTAGTCGTAAGGGGAGGTACCTACGAGCAGTACTTC. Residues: CASGLVVVRGGTYEQYF. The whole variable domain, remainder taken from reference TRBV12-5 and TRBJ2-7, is DARVTQTPRHKVTEMGQEVTMRCQPILGHNTVFWYRQTMMQGLELLAYFRNRAPLDDSGMPKDRFSAEMPDATLATLKIQPSEPRDSAVYFCASGLVVVRGGTYEQYFGPGTRLTVT.

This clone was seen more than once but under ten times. The CDR3 spells CASRRDSFDEQFF. The CDR3 DNA reads as TGTGCCAGCAGACGGGACAGCTTCGATGAGCAGTTCTTC. The chain recombines TRBV12-3 or TRBV12-4 with TRBJ2-1, with TRBD1 matching over 7 bases. J lost 8 bases, V lost 6 bases, and 7 bases had no gene match. The CDR3 is made up of 13 amino acids.

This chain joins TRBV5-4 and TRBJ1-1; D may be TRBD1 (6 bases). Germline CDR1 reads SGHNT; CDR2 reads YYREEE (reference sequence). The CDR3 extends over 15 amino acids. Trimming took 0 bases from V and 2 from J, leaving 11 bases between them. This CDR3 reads CASSLGSGDNTEAFF. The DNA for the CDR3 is TGTGCCAGCAGCTTGGGGTCAGGGGATAACACTGAAGCTTTCTTT.

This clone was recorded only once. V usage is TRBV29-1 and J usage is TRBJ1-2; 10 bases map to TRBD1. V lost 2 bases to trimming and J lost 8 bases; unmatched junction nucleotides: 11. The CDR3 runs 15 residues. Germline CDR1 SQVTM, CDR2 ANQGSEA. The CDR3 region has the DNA TGCAGCGTTGAATCGACAGGGGGCGCACGGAACGGCTACACCTTC. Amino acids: CSVESTGGARNGYTF.

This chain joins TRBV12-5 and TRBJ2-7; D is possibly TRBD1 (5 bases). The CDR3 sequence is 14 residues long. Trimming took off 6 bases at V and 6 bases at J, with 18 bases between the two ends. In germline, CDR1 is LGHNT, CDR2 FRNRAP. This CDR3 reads CASGLTAGVGEQYF. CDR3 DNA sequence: TGTGCTAGTGGCTTGACAGCTGGGGTTGGCGAGCAGTACTTC.

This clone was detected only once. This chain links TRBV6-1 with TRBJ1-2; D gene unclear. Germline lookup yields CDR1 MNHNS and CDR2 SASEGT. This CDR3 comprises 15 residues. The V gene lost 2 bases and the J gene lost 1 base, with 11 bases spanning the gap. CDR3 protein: CASSETRGFNYGYTF. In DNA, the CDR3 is TGTGCCAGCAGTGAAACTCGCGGGTTTAACTATGGCTACACCTTC.